Below, 22 T cell receptor beta chains from the same sample are listed, as sequenced in a study of CD8 T cells in ankylosing spondylitis (dated by TCRdb to 2016 to 2017). Library preparation was by 5' RACE. Sequencing was performed on an Illumina HiSeq 2500. TCRdb redid the processing of the public reads, applying fastp at Q25 and MiXCR, and retained in-frame beta chains. Rows with one shared CDR3 protein collapse into an entry with the most common genes and DNA. The sample records approximately 300,000 distinct CDR3 sequences, less than 25% of which are singletons. The ten most abundant clones make up 3.5% of the sample. The source material was blood, either unsorted or a sorted T cell fraction (not recorded which). All receptors derive from a female donor with ankylosing spondylitis or in good health (not recorded which).

This sequence joins TRBV4-1 and TRBJ2-5; TRBD1 or TRBD2 may be the D gene (5 bases each). This CDR3 is built from 16 residues. Germline CDR1 MGHRA, CDR2 YSYEKL. The V and J ends lost 4 bases and 4 bases respectively, with 19 bases between them. CDR3 coding DNA: TGCGCCAGCAGCCCGTCGAGGGGTTTGGTAGGAGAGACCCAGTACTTC. Its translation: CASSPSRGLVGETQYF.

This clonotype has more than one count but fewer than ten. The chain uses TRBV24-1 and TRBJ1-1; D is ambiguous. The V end was cut by 5 bases, the J end by 3 bases, with 6 bases between. The CDR3 length is 12 residues. CDR1 is KGHDR and CDR2 is SFDVKD in the germline V gene. This CDR3 reads CATSAPHTEAFF. Written as DNA, the CDR3 is TGTGCCACCAGTGCCCCCCACACTGAAGCTTTCTTT.

The CDR3 DNA is TGTGCCATCAGGAGCGGTGGGGATGGCTACACCTTC. It specifies CAIRSGGDGYTF. V usage is TRBV10-3 and J usage is TRBJ1-2, with D uncertain. CDR3 size: 12 residues. Germline V CDR1 and CDR2: ENHRY, SYGVKD. Trimming left V 6 bases short and J 6 bases short, with 11 bases between.

The chain combines TRBV12-3 or TRBV12-4 with TRBJ2-1; a weak D match, TRBD1 (6 bases). The CDR3 runs 11 residues. Trimming took 8 bases from V and 10 from J, leaving 12 bases between them. CDR3 sequence reads: CASAGVEEQFF. DNA of the CDR3: TGTGCCAGCGCAGGGGTGGAAGAGCAGTTCTTC.

The sample holds a few counts of this clonotype. The rearrangement joins TRBV25-1 to TRBJ2-7; D is undetermined. In germline, CDR1 is MGHDK, CDR2 SYGVNS. CDR3 length: 14 amino acids. V shed 3 bases and J shed 2 bases, with 11 bases lying between them. The CDR3 DNA follows: TGTGCCAGCAGTGAGGAAACTGAACCCTACGAGCAGTACTTC. It translates to CASSEETEPYEQYF.

The chain couples TRBV20-1 to TRBJ2-7; a possible D gene is TRBD1 (6 bases). Germline CDR1 and CDR2: DFQATT and SNEGSKA (reference sequence). The CDR3 is made up of 15 amino acids. V was clipped by 6 bases and J by 5 bases, with 23 bases between them. The DNA for the CDR3 is TGCAGTGCCATTACAGGGTTTTATGGAGAAGACGAGCAGTACTTC. This encodes CSAITGFYGEDEQYF.

This clonotype has only a few counts. The CDR3 coding sequence is TGTGCTAGTGGGGGTTCAGGGGCCCCCTACAATGAGCAGTTCTTC. Protein sequence: CASGGSGAPYNEQFF. This chain connects TRBV12-5 to TRBJ2-1; D might be TRBD1 (6 bases). Per germline, CDR1 LGHNT and CDR2 FRNRAP. This CDR3 region has 15 residues. Trimming took 6 bases from V and 2 from J, leaving 14 bases between them.

This clonotype has ten or more counts. The J gene is TRBJ2-7, the V gene TRBV5-6, with TRBD1 identical over 7 bases. In germline, CDR1 is SGHDT, CDR2 YYEEEE. The CDR3 is 16 residues long. Germline trimming cut 2 bases from V and 2 bases from J; bases unmatched to any gene: 10. Here the CDR3 DNA reads TGTGCCAGCAGCTTTGGGGGCTTGGGACAGCCCTACGAGCAGTACTTC. Its translation: CASSFGGLGQPYEQYF. The full variable domain, rest sourced from reference TRBV5-6 and TRBJ2-7, is DAGVTQSPTHLIKTRGQQVTLRCSPKSGHDTVSWYQQALGQGPQFIFQYYEEEERQRGNFPDRFSGHQFPNYSSELNVNALLLGDSALYLCASSFGGLGQPYEQYFGPGTRLTVT.

V and J are TRBV7-2 and TRBJ2-7; 7 bases are shared with TRBD2. CDR1 SGHTA and CDR2 FQGNSA come from the germline V gene. This CDR3 has 15 amino acids. Unmatched junction bases numbered 10, after V lost 2 bases and J lost 6 bases. The CDR3 spells CASSLKGGSFPEQYF. The CDR3 region has the DNA TGTGCCAGCAGCTTAAAGGGCGGGAGTTTCCCCGAGCAGTACTTC. Full variable domain (outside the CDR3, taken from reference TRBV7-2 and TRBJ2-7): GAGVSQSPSNKVTEKGKDVELRCDPISGHTALYWYRQSLGQGLEFLIYFQGNSAPDKSGLPSDRFSAERTGGSVSTLTIQRTQQEDSAVYLCASSLKGGSFPEQYFGPGTRLTVT.

This clonotype was counted between two and nine times. The chain has TRBV25-1 and TRBJ1-6; D is unresolved. Trimming stripped 6 bases from V and 7 bases from J, with 13 bases between. Germline values: CDR1 MGHDK, CDR2 SYGVNS. The CDR3 spans 14 residues. CDR3 in DNA: TGTGCCAGCAGGGAGGGCGGGAACAATTCACCCCTCCACTTT. It is translated as CASREGGNNSPLHF.

This clonotype was counted only a few times. The V gene is TRBV9, the J gene TRBJ2-6, with no clear D. V was clipped by 1 base and J by 2 bases, with 4 bases between them. The germline V gene encodes CDR1 SGDLS and CDR2 YYNGEE. There are 14 residues in the CDR3. The CDR3 loop is CASSVLAGANVLTF. The CDR3 region has the DNA TGTGCCAGCAGCGTACTTGCTGGGGCCAACGTCCTGACTTTC.

The chain couples TRBV4-3 to TRBJ1-4, with D tentatively TRBD1 (6 bases). The V end was cut by 4 bases, the J end by 4 bases, with 16 bases between. The CDR3 spans 16 residues. Germline loops: CDR1 LGHNA, CDR2 YSLEER. CDR3 residues: CASSLDYQGFNEKLFF. The CDR3 bases are TGCGCCAGCAGCCTAGACTACCAGGGGTTTAATGAAAAACTGTTTTTT.

This clonotype was found a few times. The chain is built from TRBV7-9 and TRBJ2-1; D uncertain. Trimming removed 4 bases at V and 11 bases at J, with 12 bases between. The CDR3 contains 12 residues. Per germline, CDR1 SEHNR and CDR2 FQNEAQ (reference sequence). The CDR3 region has the DNA TGTGCCAGCAGCTCACCAGTAGGGAAGCAGTTCTTC. Amino acids: CASSSPVGKQFF.

This clonotype was recorded a few times. The gene calls are TRBV12-3 or TRBV12-4 and TRBJ1-1; D gene ambiguous. V lost 10 bases and J 0 bases, leaving 9 bases between the germline ends. CDR3 length: 12 residues. The CDR3 spells CANQPLNTEAFF. DNA of the CDR3: TGTGCCAACCAGCCCCTGAACACTGAAGCTTTCTTT.

Only a few counts were recorded for this clonotype. The chain joins TRBV15 to TRBJ1-3; D uncertain. CDR3 size: 19 residues. The germline gives CDR1 LNHNV, CDR2 YYDKDF (reference sequence). V was trimmed by 0 bases and J by 4 bases, leaving 22 bases between them. This CDR3 is CATSRDVEPVRTRGNTIYF. The CDR3 nucleotides read TGTGCCACCAGCAGAGATGTGGAGCCCGTTAGGACTAGGGGAAACACCATATATTTT. The full variable domain, completed using reference TRBV15 and TRBJ1-3, is DAMVIQNPRYQVTQFGKPVTLSCSQTLNHNVMYWYQQKSSQAPKLLFHYYDKDFNNEADTPDNFQSRRPNTSFCFLDIRSPGLGDTAMYLCATSRDVEPVRTRGNTIYFGEGSWLTVV.

The V gene is TRBV2, the J gene TRBJ2-7; maybe TRBD1 (6 bases). The CDR3 totals 14 residues. Per germline, CDR1 SNHLY and CDR2 FYNNEI. Trimming stripped 6 bases from V and 2 bases from J, with 14 bases between. CDR3 loop: CASSVQGFTYEQYF. As DNA, the CDR3 is TGTGCCAGCAGCGTTCAGGGGTTTACCTACGAGCAGTACTTC.

This clonotype was detected a few times. The chain links TRBV9 to TRBJ1-2; tentatively, D is TRBD1 (6 bases). Looked up from germline, CDR1 is SGDLS and CDR2 is YYNGEE. The V gene lost 0 bases and the J gene lost 2 bases, with 11 bases spanning the gap. This CDR3 is 15 amino acids long. The CDR3 sequence: CASSVGGQGNYGYTF. For the CDR3, the DNA is TGTGCCAGCAGCGTAGGGGGGCAGGGAAACTATGGCTACACCTTC.

This clonotype was found a few times. V usage is TRBV7-2 and J usage is TRBJ2-1; perhaps TRBD2 as D (6 bases). Trimming removed 1 base at V and 7 bases at J, with 14 bases between. Germline CDR1 SGHTA, CDR2 FQGNSA. There are 15 residues in the CDR3. This CDR3 reads CASSLEGWRGNEQFF. DNA of the CDR3: TGTGCCAGCAGCTTAGAAGGGTGGAGGGGTAATGAGCAGTTCTTC.

This clonotype is labeled medium-sized. The genes are TRBV2 and TRBJ1-4; no clear D gene. The CDR3 runs to 15 residues. The germline CDR1 and CDR2 sequences are SNHLY and FYNNEI. The V and J ends lost 6 bases and 0 bases respectively, with 11 bases between them. The CDR3 here is CASSALGTTNEKLFF. CDR3 coding DNA: TGTGCCAGCAGCGCCTTGGGGACAACTAATGAAAAACTGTTTTTT.

This chain links TRBV28 with TRBJ1-5; TRBD1 is a possible D gene (5 bases). The CDR3 spans 15 residues. Per the germline V gene, CDR1 is MDHEN and CDR2 is SYDVKM. V lost 6 bases to trimming and J lost 0 bases, with 12 bases between them. For the CDR3, the DNA is TGTGCCAGCAGAGAGGGCGGGACTAGCAATCAGCCCCAGCATTTT. Protein sequence: CASREGGTSNQPQHF.

This clonotype has ten or more counts. CDR3 loop: CASTLGNTQYF. CDR3 nucleotides: TGTGCCAGCACCCTAGGGAATACGCAGTATTTT. The chain employs TRBV12-3 or TRBV12-4 and TRBJ2-3; no firm D call. This CDR3 has 11 amino acids. The germline V and J ends were trimmed by 7 bases and 7 bases, with 9 bases remaining between them.

This clonotype is a singleton in its sample. V gene TRBV9 combines with J gene TRBJ1-1, with D hard to call. Germline CDR1 and CDR2: SGDLS and YYNGEE. V gave up 0 bases and J gave up 3 bases, with 6 bases separating them. The CDR3 runs to 13 residues. This CDR3 is CASSVEAYTEAFF. For the CDR3, the DNA is TGTGCCAGCAGCGTAGAAGCGTACACTGAAGCTTTCTTT.